The clone carrying this T cell receptor (beta chain) has only a few counts. V was clipped by 0 bases and J by 5 bases, with 8 bases between them. Germline CDR1 and CDR2: LGHNA and YNFKEQ. The CDR3 extends over 13 amino acids. The source of the sample is a study of patients and donors after allogeneic stem cell transplantation. TCRdb recomputed calls from the RT-PCR reads with MiXCR, one row per CDR3 protein. The sample includes approximately 210,000 distinct CDR3 sequences, less than 45% of them seen just once. The gene calls are TRBV4-2 and TRBJ2-7, with no clear D. The TCR comes from a human donor who was either an allogeneic HSCT recipient or a stem cell or donor lymphocyte infusion donor (not recorded which). It is not recorded whose cells these are; they may come from a transplant donor. Source material: blood, either unsorted or a sorted T cell fraction (not recorded which). The CDR3 DNA reads as TGTGCCAGCAGCCAAGAACTCTTCGACGAGCAGTACTTC. This sequence encodes CASSQELFDEQYF.